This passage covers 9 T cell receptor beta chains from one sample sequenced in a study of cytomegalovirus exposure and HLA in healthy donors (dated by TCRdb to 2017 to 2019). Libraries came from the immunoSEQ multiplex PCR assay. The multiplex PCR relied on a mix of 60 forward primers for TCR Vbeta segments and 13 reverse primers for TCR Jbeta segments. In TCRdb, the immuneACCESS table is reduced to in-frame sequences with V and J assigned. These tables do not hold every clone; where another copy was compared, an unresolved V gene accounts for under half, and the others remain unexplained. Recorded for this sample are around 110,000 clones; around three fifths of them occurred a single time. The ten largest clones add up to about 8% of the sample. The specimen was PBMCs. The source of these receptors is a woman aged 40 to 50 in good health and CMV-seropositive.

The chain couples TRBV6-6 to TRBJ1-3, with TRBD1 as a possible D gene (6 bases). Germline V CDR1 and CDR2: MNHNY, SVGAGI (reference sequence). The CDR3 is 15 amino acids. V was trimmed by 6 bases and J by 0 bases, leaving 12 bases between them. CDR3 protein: CASRPTGLSGNTIYF. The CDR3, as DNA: TGTGCCAGCAGACCGACAGGACTCTCTGGAAACACCATATATTTT.

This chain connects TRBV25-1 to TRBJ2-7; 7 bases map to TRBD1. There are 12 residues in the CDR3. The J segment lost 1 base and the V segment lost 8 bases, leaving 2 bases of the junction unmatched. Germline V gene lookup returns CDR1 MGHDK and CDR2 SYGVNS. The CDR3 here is CASPGQSYEQYF. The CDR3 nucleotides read TGTGCCAGCCCGGGACAGTCCTACGAGCAGTACTTC.

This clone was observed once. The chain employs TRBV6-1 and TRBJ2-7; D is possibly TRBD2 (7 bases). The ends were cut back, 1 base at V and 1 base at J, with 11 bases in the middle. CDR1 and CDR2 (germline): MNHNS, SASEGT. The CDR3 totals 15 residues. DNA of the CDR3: TGTGCCAGCAGTGAAGAGGGGGAGGGGTCCTACGAGCAGTACTTC. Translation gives CASSEEGEGSYEQYF.

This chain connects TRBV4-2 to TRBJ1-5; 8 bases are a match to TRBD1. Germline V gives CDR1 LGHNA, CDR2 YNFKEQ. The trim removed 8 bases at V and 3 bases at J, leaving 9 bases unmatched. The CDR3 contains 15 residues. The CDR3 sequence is CASPWQGQDNQPQHF. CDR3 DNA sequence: TGTGCCAGCCCTTGGCAGGGACAGGACAATCAGCCCCAGCATTTT.

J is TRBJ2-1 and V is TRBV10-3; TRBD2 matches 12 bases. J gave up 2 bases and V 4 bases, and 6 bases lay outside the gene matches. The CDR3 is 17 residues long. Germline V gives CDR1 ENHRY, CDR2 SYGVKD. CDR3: CAISGLAGGRPYNEQFF. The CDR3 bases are TGTGCCATCAGTGGCCTAGCGGGGGGGCGCCCCTACAATGAGCAGTTCTTC.

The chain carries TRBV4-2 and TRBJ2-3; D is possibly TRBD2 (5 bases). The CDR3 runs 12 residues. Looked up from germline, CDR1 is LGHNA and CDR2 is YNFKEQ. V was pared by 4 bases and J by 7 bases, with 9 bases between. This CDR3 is CASSPDSNTQYF. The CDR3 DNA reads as TGTGCCAGCAGCCCGGACTCCAATACGCAGTATTTT.

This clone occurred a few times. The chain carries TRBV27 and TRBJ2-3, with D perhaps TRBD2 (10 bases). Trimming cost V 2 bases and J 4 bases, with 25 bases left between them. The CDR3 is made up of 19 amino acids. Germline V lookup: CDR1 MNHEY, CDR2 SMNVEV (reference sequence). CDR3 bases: TGTGCCAGCAGTTTAACGGGACAGGGCTCTAGCGGGAGTTCAGATACGCAGTATTTT. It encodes CASSLTGQGSSGSSDTQYF.

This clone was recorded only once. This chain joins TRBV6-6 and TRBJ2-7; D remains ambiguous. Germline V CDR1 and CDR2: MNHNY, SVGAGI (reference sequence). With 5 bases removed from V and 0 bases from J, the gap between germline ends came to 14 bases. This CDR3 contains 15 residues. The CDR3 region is CASSPPQTSSYEQYF. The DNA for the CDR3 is TGTGCCAGCAGTCCTCCTCAAACGAGCTCCTACGAGCAGTACTTC.

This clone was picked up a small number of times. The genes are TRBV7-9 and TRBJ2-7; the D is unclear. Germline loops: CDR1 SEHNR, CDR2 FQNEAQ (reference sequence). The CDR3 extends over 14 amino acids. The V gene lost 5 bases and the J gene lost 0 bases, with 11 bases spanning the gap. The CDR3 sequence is CASSGRLDSYEQYF. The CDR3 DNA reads TGTGCCAGCAGCGGCAGACTGGACTCCTACGAGCAGTACTTC.